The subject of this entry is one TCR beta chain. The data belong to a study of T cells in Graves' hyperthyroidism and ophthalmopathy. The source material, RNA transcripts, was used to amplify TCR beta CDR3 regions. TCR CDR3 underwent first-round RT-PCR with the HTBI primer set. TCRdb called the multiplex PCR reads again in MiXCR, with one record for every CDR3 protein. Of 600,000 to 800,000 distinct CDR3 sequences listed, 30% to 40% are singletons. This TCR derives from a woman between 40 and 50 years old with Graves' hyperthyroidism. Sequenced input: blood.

CDR3 in DNA: TGTGCCAGCAGGGCAAACAGGGACATCTATGGCTACACCTTC. Residues: CASRANRDIYGYTF. The rearrangement uses TRBV12-3 or TRBV12-4 and TRBJ1-2; possible D gene TRBD1, 6 bases. This CDR3 is 14 amino acids long. Trimming cost V 6 bases and J 4 bases, with 15 bases left between them.